Below are 17 T cell receptor beta chains sequenced from a single sample in a study of blood T cell repertoires in COVID-19. TCRdb's table, derived via immunoSEQ multiplex PCR, lists solely in-frame clones and lacks some. The sample holds more than 95,000 clones, approximately 90% seen once. The sequenced sample was peripheral blood. All receptors come from a man over 45 with acute or convalescent COVID-19.

The V gene is TRBV9, the J gene TRBJ1-5, with D unresolved. The V gene lost 2 bases and the J gene lost 8 bases, with 11 bases spanning the gap. The CDR3 covers 13 residues. Per the germline V gene, CDR1 is SGDLS and CDR2 is YYNGEE. The CDR3 spells CASSVDGIKPQHF. CDR3 nucleotide sequence: TGTGCCAGCAGCGTCGACGGGATCAAGCCCCAGCATTTT. The entire variable domain, with the rest obtained from reference TRBV9 and TRBJ1-5, is as follows: DSGVTQTPKHLITATGQRVTLRCSPRSGDLSVYWYQQSLDQGLQFLIQYYNGEERAKGNILERFSAQQFPDLHSELNLSSLELGDSALYFCASSVDGIKPQHFGDGTRLSIL.

The chain links TRBV9 to TRBJ2-4, with a weak D call TRBD2 (5 bases). CDR1 SGDLS and CDR2 YYNGEE come from the germline V gene. The CDR3 is 15 residues long. The V end lost 0 bases, the J end lost 8 bases, and 15 bases lay between the germline ends. The CDR3 loop is CASSVGDGIFDIQYF. CDR3 DNA: TGTGCCAGCAGCGTAGGAGACGGGATCTTTGACATTCAGTACTTC.

V usage is TRBV28 and J usage is TRBJ1-5; possibly TRBD1 for D (5 bases). This CDR3 region has 14 residues. The V end was cut by 2 bases, the J end by 5 bases, with 10 bases between. The germline V gene has CDR1 MDHEN and CDR2 SYDVKM. This chain's CDR3 is CASSLVPTDQPQHF. Written as DNA, the CDR3 is TGTGCCAGCAGTTTAGTCCCGACAGATCAGCCCCAGCATTTT. Filled out from reference TRBV28 and TRBJ1-5, the complete variable domain reads DVKVTQSSRYLVKRTGEKVFLECVQDMDHENMFWYRQDPGLGLRLIYFSYDVKMKEKGDIPEGYSVSREKKERFSLILESASTNQTSMYLCASSLVPTDQPQHFGDGTRLSIL.

The genes are TRBV11-3 and TRBJ2-7; D unclear. The CDR3 length is 13 residues. The germline V gene encodes CDR1 SGHNT and CDR2 YENEEA. Deletions cut 9 bases from V and 3 bases from J, with 15 bases between. The CDR3 protein is CASGRKAGYEQYF. CDR3 sequence (DNA): TGTGCCAGTGGCAGGAAGGCCGGCTACGAGCAGTACTTC.

This chain links TRBV6-5 with TRBJ2-2, with 10 bases identical to TRBD2. J gave up 1 base and V 4 bases, and 0 bases lay outside the gene matches. Germline V gene lookup returns CDR1 MNHEY and CDR2 SVGAGI. The CDR3 has 15 residues. Written as DNA, the CDR3 is TGTGCCAGCAGTTGGACTAGCGGGAACACCGGGGAGCTGTTTTTT. Translation: CASSWTSGNTGELFF.

V usage is TRBV5-1 and J usage is TRBJ1-1; tentatively, D is TRBD1 (6 bases). The V end lost 5 bases, the J end lost 8 bases, and 19 bases lay between the germline ends. Germline V gives CDR1 SGHRS, CDR2 YFSETQ. This CDR3 contains 14 residues. The CDR3 loop is CASRPPQTGSEAFF. The CDR3 coding sequence is TGCGCCAGCAGACCGCCTCAGACAGGATCGGAAGCTTTCTTT.

V gene TRBV27 combines with J gene TRBJ2-1, with 7 bases identical to TRBD2. Germline V gene data show CDR1 as MNHEY and CDR2 as SMNVEV (reference sequence). This CDR3 spans 16 amino acids. J was trimmed by 4 bases and V by 2 bases; bases with no gene match: 8. In DNA form, the CDR3 reads TGTGCCAGCAGTTTAACGGGCGGGAGAGGGTACAATGAGCAGTTCTTC. Translation gives CASSLTGGRGYNEQFF.

This clone was recorded a few times. V usage is TRBV9 and J usage is TRBJ2-1; possibly TRBD1 for D (7 bases). The CDR3 runs 15 residues. V was trimmed by 0 bases and J by 6 bases, leaving 13 bases between them. Looked up from germline, CDR1 is SGDLS and CDR2 is YYNGEE. CDR3 sequence (DNA): TGTGCCAGCAGCGTAGACACTCAGGGGGGCAATGAGCAGTTCTTC. Its protein product is CASSVDTQGGNEQFF. The full variable domain, its missing parts supplied by reference TRBV9 and TRBJ2-1, is DSGVTQTPKHLITATGQRVTLRCSPRSGDLSVYWYQQSLDQGLQFLIQYYNGEERAKGNILERFSAQQFPDLHSELNLSSLELGDSALYFCASSVDTQGGNEQFFGPGTRLTVL.

The rearrangement joins TRBV3-1 (or the pseudogene TRBV3-2) to TRBJ2-7; TRBD2 aligns across 10 bases. With 1 base clipped from V and 5 bases from J, the junction kept 8 bases outside the gene matches. This CDR3 region has 16 residues. CDR1 is LGHDT and CDR2 is YNNKEL in the germline V gene (reference sequence). The CDR3 DNA reads TGTGCCAGCAGCCAAGTGGATACTAGCGGGATCGACGAGCAGTACTTC. Translating it yields CASSQVDTSGIDEQYF.

This clone was detected once. The chain has TRBV5-1 and TRBJ2-7; 10 nucleotides line up with TRBD1. Per the germline V gene, CDR1 is SGHRS and CDR2 is YFSETQ. V lost 2 bases to trimming and J lost 0 bases; unmatched junction nucleotides: 2. This CDR3 comprises 15 residues. The DNA of the CDR3 is TGCGCCAGCAGCTTCCGGGACAGGGGCTCCTACGAGCAGTACTTC. Encoded protein: CASSFRDRGSYEQYF.

V and J are TRBV3-1 (or the pseudogene TRBV3-2) and TRBJ2-7, with D unresolved. Trimming pared 3 bases from V and 3 bases from J, leaving 15 bases between. In germline, CDR1 is LGHDT, CDR2 YNNKEL (reference sequence). This CDR3 has 15 residues. The CDR3 DNA sequence: TGTGCCAGCAGCCAGAGCGACCTTGGGTACTACGAGCAGTACTTC. As protein: CASSQSDLGYYEQYF.

The chain combines TRBV7-6 with TRBJ2-7; the D gene is possibly TRBD2 (5 bases). The length of the CDR3 is 15 residues. Between the trimmed V and J ends, which lost 1 base and 1 base, there was a span of 11 bases. Germline V gene data show CDR1 as SGHVS and CDR2 as FNYEAQ. The CDR3 DNA reads TGTGCCAGCAGCTTAGGGGCGGGCGTGTCCTACGAGCAGTACTTC. This encodes CASSLGAGVSYEQYF.

This clone was picked up one time. The chain carries TRBV18 and TRBJ1-5; 7 positions match TRBD1. Germline assignment: CDR1 KGHSH and CDR2 LQKENI. The junction had 6 bases not matched to a gene; V was cut back by 5 bases and J by 5 bases. The CDR3 spans 14 residues. As DNA, the CDR3 is TGTGCCAGCTCAACGGACAGGAATGATCAGCCCCAGCATTTT. Its translation: CASSTDRNDQPQHF.

V gene TRBV27 combines with J gene TRBJ2-7; 14 nucleotides agree with TRBD2. Trimming cost V 6 bases and J 4 bases; bases outside gene matches: 11. The germline V gene encodes CDR1 MNHEY and CDR2 SMNVEV (reference sequence). The CDR3 has 17 residues. The CDR3 sequence is CASRRRDGTSGSYEQYF. CDR3 sequence (DNA): TGTGCCAGCAGAAGGCGAGACGGGACTAGCGGGAGTTACGAGCAGTACTTC.

This clone was counted a single time. V and J are TRBV12-3 or TRBV12-4 and TRBJ1-2, with D tentatively TRBD1 (6 bases). V lost 4 bases and J 7 bases, leaving 10 bases between the germline ends. The CDR3 spans 12 residues. For the CDR3, the DNA is TGTGCCAGCAGTTACAGGGCCGCTGGCTACACCTTC. This encodes CASSYRAAGYTF.

This chain links TRBV5-6 with TRBJ1-6; 7 nucleotides match TRBD1. Germline V CDR1 and CDR2: SGHDT, YYEEEE. The CDR3 extends over 18 amino acids. The trim removed 3 bases at V and 7 bases at J, leaving 16 bases unmatched. The CDR3 loop is CASSSIGWGQTTNSPLHF. In DNA form, the CDR3 reads TGTGCCAGCAGCTCCATCGGGTGGGGACAGACTACGAATTCACCCCTCCACTTT.

The chain links TRBV24-1 to TRBJ2-1; TRBD2 is a possible D gene (6 bases). V was clipped by 3 bases and J by 5 bases, with 16 bases between them. The CDR3 runs to 16 residues. CDR1 is KGHDR and CDR2 is SFDVKD in the germline V gene. CDR3 protein: CATSDLRGSGDNEQFF. In DNA, the CDR3 is TGTGCCACCAGTGATCTCCGGGGGAGTGGGGACAATGAGCAGTTCTTC.